These 27 T cell receptor beta chains came from one sample sequenced in a study of regulatory T cells in long-lasting Graves disease. In building TCR beta libraries, iRepertoire HTBI primers were used together with Arm-PCR of CDR3 regions. TCRdb ran MiXCR on the multiplex PCR reads and lists one entry per CDR3 protein. The data contain 300,000 to 350,000 distinct CDR3 sequences, roughly a fifth of them seen just once; the ten biggest clones take up 29%. This sample's time point: persistent/refractory GD, antithyroid drugs over 5 years with positive TRAb. The TCR library was prepared using RNA isolated from PBMCs. The specimen was peripheral blood mononuclear cells (PBMCs), collected when the disease was refractory, from a patient treated with antithyroid drugs. Every receptor here comes from a female donor with Graves disease.

In this sample, this clonotype turned up many times. In DNA, the CDR3 is TGCAGCGTTGAATGGCAGGGTGGAGGCACTGAAGCTTTCTTT. This translates into CSVEWQGGGTEAFF. The V call is TRBV29-1, the J call TRBJ1-1, with a tentative D call TRBD1 (5 bases). V was pared by 2 bases and J by 4 bases, with 14 bases between. The CDR3 contains 14 residues. Germline V CDR1 and CDR2: SQVTM, ANQGSEA.

The chain recombines TRBV27 with TRBJ2-1; the match to TRBD2 covers 10 bases. This CDR3 region has 17 residues. V was pared by 4 bases and J by 11 bases, with 17 bases of the junction left unmatched. Germline V gene sequence: CDR1 MNHEY, CDR2 SMNVEV (reference sequence). CDR3 loop: CASSSPPGLAGVGKQFF. The DNA for the CDR3 is TGTGCCAGCAGTTCACCCCCGGGGCTAGCGGGAGTGGGGAAGCAGTTCTTC.

This clonotype was recorded a few times. The chain links TRBV12-3 or TRBV12-4 to TRBJ2-4; D uncertain. The CDR3 spans 13 residues. Between the trimmed V and J ends, which lost 5 bases and 3 bases, there was a span of 8 bases. The CDR3 sequence is CASSISVKNIQYF. CDR3 coding DNA: TGTGCCAGCAGTATATCCGTCAAAAACATTCAGTACTTC.

The table lists this clonotype with a few counts. Written as DNA, the CDR3 is TGCGCCAGCAGCCAACAGGATTTCTCGGGCTACACCTTC. Amino acids: CASSQQDFSGYTF. The V and J genes are TRBV4-1 and TRBJ1-2; D gene ambiguous. Germline CDR1 is MGHRA and CDR2 is YSYEKL. V shed 2 bases and J shed 8 bases, with 12 bases lying between them. The CDR3 loop spans 13 amino acids.

This chain joins TRBV6-1 and TRBJ1-1; D is unresolved. CDR3 length: 13 residues. Germline-derived CDR1 and CDR2 are MNHNS and SASEGT. V lost 5 bases and J 1 base, leaving 8 bases between the germline ends. This CDR3 reads CASSKQSNTEAFF. The CDR3 nucleotides are TGTGCCAGCAGTAAACAGTCGAACACTGAAGCTTTCTTT.

This clonotype was seen repeatedly, ten times or more. CDR3 amino acids: CASSGRQDYGYTF. The CDR3 DNA sequence: TGTGCCAGCAGTGGGCGGCAGGACTATGGCTACACCTTC. The chain couples TRBV2 to TRBJ1-2; D call uncertain. Germline values: CDR1 SNHLY, CDR2 FYNNEI. The CDR3 has 13 residues. V was trimmed by 4 bases and J by 3 bases, leaving 9 bases between them.

This sequence joins TRBV7-3 and TRBJ1-1, with 7 bases aligning to TRBD1. CDR1 SGHTA and CDR2 FQGTGA come from the germline V gene. The CDR3 is 13 residues long. The ends lost 4 bases at V and 10 bases at J; junction bases unmatched: 9. Written as DNA, the CDR3 is TGTGCCAGCAGCTCTGGACAGGTCCGGGGAGCTTTCTTT. This translates into CASSSGQVRGAFF.

There are many counts of this clonotype. The CDR3 spells CSARGPPVYGYTF. In nucleotides, the CDR3 is TGCAGTGCTAGGGGCCCCCCCGTGTATGGCTACACCTTC. This chain links TRBV20-1 with TRBJ1-2; D call uncertain. CDR1 is DFQATT and CDR2 is SNEGSKA in the germline V gene (reference sequence). The CDR3 covers 13 residues. V gave up 3 bases and J gave up 5 bases, with 13 bases separating them.

A note on this clonotype: Just one base apart from a much larger clone, this may be a read error. The chain couples TRBV11-3 to TRBJ1-4; 7 bases map to TRBD1. The germline gives CDR1 SGHNT, CDR2 YENEEA. The CDR3 is 15 amino acids. CDR3 amino acids: CVSSSRQGWNEKLFF. CDR3 DNA sequence: TGTGTCAGCAGCTCCAGACAGGGCTGGAATGAAAAACTGTTTTTT.

This clonotype has a count of ten or more. The V and J genes are TRBV7-9 and TRBJ1-1; 7 bases are a match to TRBD1. Germline V lookup: CDR1 SEHNR, CDR2 FQNEAQ (reference sequence). The CDR3 runs 16 residues. After removal of 1 base from V and 1 base from J, the junction contained 6 bases not matched to a gene. In DNA form, the CDR3 reads TGTGCCAGCAGCTTAGAACAGGGGATTGGGAACACTGAAGCTTTCTTT. Amino acid sequence: CASSLEQGIGNTEAFF.

This clonotype was observed a handful of times. The chain has TRBV7-2 and TRBJ2-7, with 10 nucleotides matching TRBD2. J gave up 5 bases and V 1 base, and 8 bases lay outside the gene matches. CDR3 length: 16 residues. Germline V gene lookup returns CDR1 SGHTA and CDR2 FQGNSA. CDR3 loop: CASSLGIGTSVDEQYF. CDR3 in DNA: TGTGCCAGCAGCTTAGGAATAGGGACTAGCGTAGACGAGCAGTACTTC.

This clonotype has ten or more counts. This chain joins TRBV15 and TRBJ1-6; D possibly corresponds to TRBD1 (5 bases). Per the germline V gene, CDR1 is LNHNV and CDR2 is YYDKDF (reference sequence). Between the trimmed V and J ends, which lost 4 bases and 7 bases, there was a span of 14 bases. The CDR3 covers 15 residues. CDR3 bases: TGTGCCACCAGCACTTTGGGGGGTTGGAATTCACCCCTCCACTTT. Amino acid sequence: CATSTLGGWNSPLHF.

The V call is TRBV6-1, the J call TRBJ2-6; TRBD2 matches 8 bases. CDR1 MNHNS and CDR2 SASEGT come from the germline V gene. This CDR3 spans 15 amino acids. Germline trimming cut 7 bases from V and 2 bases from J; bases unmatched to any gene: 4. The CDR3 spells CASTDGGAGANVLTF. The CDR3 bases are TGTGCCAGCACCGACGGGGGGGCTGGGGCCAACGTCCTGACTTTC.

The genes are TRBV11-2 and TRBJ1-1; TRBD1 is a possible D gene (6 bases). This CDR3 is built from 15 residues. CDR1 SGHAT and CDR2 FQNNGV come from the germline V gene. V shed 5 bases and J shed 1 base, with 14 bases lying between them. CDR3 in DNA: TGTGCCAGCAGCCCCCCCGGGGGCCAGAACACTGAAGCTTTCTTT. Translating it yields CASSPPGGQNTEAFF.

This clonotype has ten or more counts. This rearrangement joins TRBV11-2 to TRBJ2-7; 9 nucleotides align to TRBD1. Germline trimming cut 6 bases from V and 6 bases from J; bases unmatched to any gene: 9. The V gene's germline CDR1 is SGHAT and CDR2 FQNNGV. The CDR3 is made up of 14 amino acids. The CDR3, as DNA: TGTGCCAGCAGTCGGACAGGGGAGTACGCCGAGCAGTACTTC. Amino acid sequence: CASSRTGEYAEQYF.

In its sample, this clonotype was seen a few times. The rearrangement uses TRBV20-1 and TRBJ1-5; 7 nucleotides align to TRBD1. The CDR3 spans 16 residues. Losses at the gene ends were 3 bases for V and 4 bases for J; bases not matched to a gene: 12. The germline V gene encodes CDR1 DFQATT and CDR2 SNEGSKA (reference sequence). CDR3 sequence: CSARRRAGGGNQPQHF. The CDR3 DNA sequence: TGCAGTGCTAGGCGTCGGGCAGGGGGAGGGAATCAGCCCCAGCATTTT.

This clonotype was seen once. This chain links TRBV20-1 with TRBJ2-2, with D tentatively TRBD2 (6 bases). The CDR3 contains 18 residues. The V gene lost 0 bases and the J gene lost 4 bases, with 21 bases spanning the gap. Germline CDR1 reads DFQATT; CDR2 reads SNEGSKA (reference sequence). The CDR3 spells CSARDETSPGVFTGELFF. DNA of the CDR3: TGCAGTGCTAGAGATGAAACATCCCCGGGGGTGTTCACCGGGGAGCTGTTTTTT.

This clonotype was counted many times. The chain links TRBV6-2 or TRBV6-3 to TRBJ1-2, with D tentatively TRBD1 (5 bases). The CDR3 has 17 residues. Germline CDR1 reads MNHEY; CDR2 reads SVGEGT. V lost 2 bases, J lost 1 base, and 17 bases lay in between. As DNA, the CDR3 is TGTGCCAGCAGTTACGAGCTCGGGGGGACCTTTAACTATGGCTACACCTTC. Its translation is CASSYELGGTFNYGYTF.

This sequence joins TRBV29-1 and TRBJ2-2; D uncertain. V lost 4 bases and J 6 bases, leaving 6 bases between the germline ends. The CDR3 is made up of 11 amino acids. The germline CDR1 and CDR2 sequences are SQVTM and ANQGSEA. Here the CDR3 reads CSVVRAGELFF. The DNA for the CDR3 is TGCAGCGTTGTTCGGGCCGGGGAGCTGTTTTTT.

V gene TRBV5-1 combines with J gene TRBJ2-2; 10 positions match TRBD1. This CDR3 comprises 15 residues. Germline CDR1 and CDR2: SGHRS and YFSETQ. The J segment lost 5 bases and the V segment lost 2 bases, leaving 3 bases of the junction unmatched. CDR3 loop: CASSFGTGETGELFF. CDR3 DNA: TGCGCCAGCAGCTTTGGGACAGGGGAAACCGGGGAGCTGTTTTTT. Variable domain in full (rest from reference TRBV5-1 and TRBJ2-2): KAGVTQTPRYLIKTRGQQVTLSCSPISGHRSVSWYQQTPGQGLQFLFEYFSETQRNKGNFPGRFSGRQFSNSRSEMNVSTLELGDSALYLCASSFGTGETGELFFGEGSRLTVL.

This clonotype has just a few counts. The V and J genes are TRBV18 and TRBJ1-1; tentative D call: TRBD1 (5 bases). V lost 4 bases and J 1 base, leaving 13 bases between the germline ends. This CDR3 is built from 15 residues. CDR1 is KGHSH and CDR2 is LQKENI in the germline V gene. The CDR3 nucleotides read TGTGCCAGCTCACTCCACGGCGGGGGGAACACTGAAGCTTTCTTT. Its translation is CASSLHGGGNTEAFF.

This clonotype was observed many times. The chain combines TRBV4-1 with TRBJ1-2, with D hard to call. CDR1 MGHRA and CDR2 YSYEKL come from the germline V gene. This CDR3 has 15 residues. The V and J ends lost 2 bases and 4 bases respectively, with 14 bases between them. DNA of the CDR3: TGCGCCAGCAGCCAAAGTGTACTGGGCTCCTATGGCTACACCTTC. Encoded protein: CASSQSVLGSYGYTF.

This rearrangement joins TRBV18 to TRBJ1-2, with D possibly being TRBD1 (5 bases). Germline V gene data show CDR1 as KGHSH and CDR2 as LQKENI. The V end lost 0 bases, the J end lost 0 bases, and 17 bases lay between the germline ends. This CDR3 has 18 amino acids. CDR3 sequence reads: CASSPPGRSSYSNYGYTF. The CDR3 DNA follows: TGTGCCAGCTCACCACCGGGGCGTAGCTCCTATTCTAACTATGGCTACACCTTC.

In this sample, this clonotype turned up many times. V and J are TRBV6-1 and TRBJ1-1, with D unclear. Per germline, CDR1 MNHNS and CDR2 SASEGT. The CDR3 runs to 13 residues. Trimming removed 4 bases at V and 4 bases at J, with 10 bases between. The CDR3 region has the DNA TGTGCCAGCAGTGTTCCCGGGCTCACTGAAGCTTTCTTT. Amino acid sequence: CASSVPGLTEAFF.

This clonotype appeared a few times. The rearrangement uses TRBV12-5 and TRBJ2-3; D uncertain. V was shortened by 0 bases and J by 1 base, with 8 bases between the two germline ends. This CDR3 is 15 amino acids long. The germline V gene encodes CDR1 LGHNT and CDR2 FRNRAP. CDR3 nucleotides: TGTGCTAGTGGTTTGGTACCCCTTGGCACAGATACGCAGTATTTT. Amino acids: CASGLVPLGTDTQYF.

The J gene is TRBJ2-2, the V gene TRBV6-2 or TRBV6-3; 11 positions agree with TRBD2. The CDR3 extends over 15 amino acids. CDR1 and CDR2 from the germline V gene are MNHEY and SVGEGT. The ends lost 5 bases at V and 6 bases at J; junction bases unmatched: 5. The CDR3 nucleotides are TGTGCCAGCAGTGGTCTAGCGGGAGGATCCGGGGAGCTGTTTTTT. This sequence encodes CASSGLAGGSGELFF.

The chain recombines TRBV11-2 with TRBJ2-2; TRBD2 matches at 9 bases. Looked up from germline, CDR1 is SGHAT and CDR2 is FQNNGV. This CDR3 comprises 16 residues. V dropped 5 bases and J dropped 5; count of bases not matched to a gene: 9. The CDR3 DNA sequence: TGTGCCAGCAGCAAGGAGGCTAGCGGGGTAACCGGGGAGCTGTTTTTT. Its translation is CASSKEASGVTGELFF.